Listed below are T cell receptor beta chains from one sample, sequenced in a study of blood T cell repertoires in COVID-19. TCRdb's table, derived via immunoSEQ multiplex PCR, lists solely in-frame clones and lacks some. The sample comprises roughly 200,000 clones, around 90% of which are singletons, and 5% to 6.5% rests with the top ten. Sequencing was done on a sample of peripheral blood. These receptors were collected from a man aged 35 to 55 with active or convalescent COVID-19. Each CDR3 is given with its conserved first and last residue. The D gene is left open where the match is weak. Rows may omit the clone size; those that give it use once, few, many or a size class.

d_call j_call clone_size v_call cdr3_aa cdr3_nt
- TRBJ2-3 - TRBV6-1 CASSETVNTDTQYF TGTGCCAGCAGTGAGACTGTCAACACAGATACGCAGTATTTT
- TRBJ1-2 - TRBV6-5 CASSYSTGVGYTF TGTGCCAGCAGTTACTCTACGGGGGTTGGCTACACCTTC
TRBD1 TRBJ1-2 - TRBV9 CASSDRRQGENYGYTF TGTGCCAGCAGCGACAGACGACAGGGGGAAAACTATGGCTACACCTTC
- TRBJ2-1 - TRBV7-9 CASSKTGGWDNEQFF TGTGCCAGCAGTAAAACGGGGGGCTGGGACAATGAGCAGTTCTTC
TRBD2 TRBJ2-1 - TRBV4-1 CASSQTSGAYNEQFF TGCGCCAGCAGCCAAACTAGCGGAGCCTACAATGAGCAGTTCTTC
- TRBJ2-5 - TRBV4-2 CASSQAGGSGGLETQYF TGTGCCAGCAGCCAAGCTGGGGGTTCCGGGGGGCTTGAGACCCAGTACTTC
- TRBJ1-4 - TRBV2 CASSESRDTAEKLFF TGTGCCAGCAGTGAAAGTAGGGACACGGCTGAAAAACTGTTTTTT
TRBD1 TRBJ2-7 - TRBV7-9 CASSPYRTGSYEQYF TGTGCCAGCAGCCCCTATCGGACAGGGTCCTACGAGCAGTACTTC
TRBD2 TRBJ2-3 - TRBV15 CATSRVAGGPTDTQYF TGTGCCACCAGCAGAGTAGCGGGAGGGCCGACAGATACGCAGTATTTT
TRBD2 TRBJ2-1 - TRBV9 CASSANLAGGNSYNEQFF TGTGCCAGCAGCGCGAACTTAGCGGGGGGGAACTCCTACAATGAGCAGTTCTTC
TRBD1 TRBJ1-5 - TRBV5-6 CASSLGTGGTAYSNQPQHF TGTGCCAGCAGCTTGGGGACAGGGGGAACCGCTTATAGCAATCAGCCCCAGCATTTT
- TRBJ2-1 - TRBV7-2 CASNTLGLDNEQFF TGTGCCAGCAACACCTTGGGGCTGGACAATGAGCAGTTCTTC
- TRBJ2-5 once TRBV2 CASSDLPPGSLGETQYF TGTGCCAGCAGTGACCTCCCCCCGGGGTCGTTAGGAGAGACCCAGTACTTC
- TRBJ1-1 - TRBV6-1 CASSAWGTYRDTEAFF TGTGCCAGCAGTGCTTGGGGGACATATCGGGATACTGAAGCTTTCTTT
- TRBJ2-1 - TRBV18 CASSLQPKDSTYNEQFF TGTGCCAGCTCACTCCAACCCAAGGACAGTACCTACAATGAGCAGTTCTTC
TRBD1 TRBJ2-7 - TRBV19 CASSKGAGTGTYEQYF TGTGCCAGTAGCAAGGGGGCCGGGACCGGAACCTACGAGCAGTACTTC
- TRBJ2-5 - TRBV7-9 CASSLAGGGGQETQYF TGTGCCAGCAGCTTAGCTGGGGGCGGGGGCCAAGAGACCCAGTACTTC
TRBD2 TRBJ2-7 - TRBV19 CASSINTGTSGIEQYF TGTGCCAGTAGTATAAATACCGGGACTAGCGGGATCGAGCAGTACTTC
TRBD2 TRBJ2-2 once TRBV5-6 CASTRGEWANTGELFF TGTGCCAGCACCCGGGGGGAGTGGGCGAACACCGGGGAGCTGTTTTTT
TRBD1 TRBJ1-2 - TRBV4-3 CASSQGTGDFGYTF TGCGCCAGCAGCCAAGGGACAGGGGATTTTGGCTACACCTTC
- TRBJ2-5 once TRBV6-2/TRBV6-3 CASSRAGREKRQETQYF TGTGCCAGCAGCAGGGCGGGACGAGAGAAGAGGCAAGAGACCCAGTACTTC
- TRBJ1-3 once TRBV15 CATSSGGTGNTIYF TGTGCCACCAGCAGCGGGGGGACTGGAAACACCATATATTTT
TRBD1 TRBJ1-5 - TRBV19 CASSTPGQGVGGNQPQHF TGTGCCAGTAGCACACCGGGACAGGGGGTTGGGGGCAATCAGCCCCAGCATTTT
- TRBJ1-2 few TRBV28 CASSPGGGGGYTF TGTGCCAGCAGCCCGGGCGGGGGCGGTGGCTACACCTTC
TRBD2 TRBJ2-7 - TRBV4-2 CASSQVVGSGTVYEQYF TGTGCCAGCAGCCAAGTGGTGGGGAGCGGGACGGTCTACGAGCAGTACTTC
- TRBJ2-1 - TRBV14 CASSHKIRVSSYNEQFF TGTGCCAGCAGCCACAAAATAAGAGTGAGCTCCTACAATGAGCAGTTCTTC
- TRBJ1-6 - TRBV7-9 CASSLVLLGSTNSPLHF TGTGCCAGCAGCTTAGTATTGCTTGGGAGCACTAATTCACCCCTCCACTTT
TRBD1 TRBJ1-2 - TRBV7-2 CASSLERQGDRGYTF TGTGCCAGCAGCTTAGAGCGGCAGGGGGATCGAGGCTACACCTTC
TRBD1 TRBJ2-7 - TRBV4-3 CASSQDRDSEQYF TGCGCCAGCAGCCAAGATAGGGACAGCGAGCAGTACTTC
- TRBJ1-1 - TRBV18 CASSPGKAGGAFF TGTGCCAGCTCACCAGGCAAGGCTGGAGGAGCTTTCTTT
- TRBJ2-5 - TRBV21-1 CASSNPVGTGQETQYF TGTGCCAGCAGCAATCCCGTCGGAACGGGCCAAGAGACCCAGTACTTC
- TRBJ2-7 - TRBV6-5 CASTLGGITYEQYF TGTGCCAGCACCCTTGGCGGGATAACCTACGAGCAGTACTTC
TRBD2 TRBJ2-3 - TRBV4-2 CASSQEASGGYTQYF TGTGCCAGCAGCCAAGAGGCTAGCGGGGGTTATACGCAGTATTTT
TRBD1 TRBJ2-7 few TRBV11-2 CASSANRGAYEQYF TGTGCCAGCAGCGCGAACAGGGGAGCCTACGAGCAGTACTTC
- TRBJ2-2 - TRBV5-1 CASSLDGGITGELFF TGCGCCAGCAGCTTGGACGGGGGTATCACCGGGGAGCTGTTTTTT
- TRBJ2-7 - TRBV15 CATSRDSRGKNYEQYF TGTGCCACCAGCAGAGATTCCCGGGGAAAAAACTACGAGCAGTACTTC
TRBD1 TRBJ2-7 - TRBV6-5 CASTMDRGPYEQYF TGTGCCAGCACTATGGACAGGGGGCCCTACGAGCAGTACTTC
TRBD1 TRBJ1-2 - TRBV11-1 CASSFQGAYGYTF TGTGCCAGCAGCTTTCAGGGGGCCTATGGCTACACCTTC
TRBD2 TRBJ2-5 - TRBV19 CASRGLVAGRETQYF TGTGCCAGTAGGGGACTAGTTGCCGGGAGAGAGACCCAGTACTTC